The subject of this entry is one TCR beta chain. Its antigen is not identified. These data come from a study of OX40 agonist ivuxolimab in advanced cancers. Study in general: An agonistic human IgG2 monoclonal antibody against OX40 (CD134) was given.

Germline values: CDR1 LNHDA, CDR2 SQIVND (reference sequence). V was cut by 3 bases and J by 1 base, with 12 bases left in between. This CDR3 is 15 amino acids long. Whole-study findings and limits: Expanded clones tended on average to be more numerous among CD8+ T cells than CD4+. Among patients with partial responses at 0.1-3.0 mg/kg, clonal expansion was among the lowest.

The method was immunoSEQ multiplex PCR; TCRdb's version includes in-frame clones alone and lacks a portion of them. The data contain about 12,000 clones, approximately 72% of them singletons. The V call is TRBV19, the J call TRBJ1-1, with D hard to call. Sequences were derived from CD4+ or CD8+ T cells sorted from blood, sampled in a trial of the OX40 agonist ivuxolimab. This sequence was found in an adult with an advanced solid tumor such as melanoma, head and neck, liver or kidney cancer. This chain's CDR3 is CASSIFISGNTEAFF. CDR3 sequence (DNA): TGTGCCAGTAGTATTTTTATTAGTGGGAACACTGAAGCTTTCTTT.